The clone carrying this T cell receptor (beta chain) has just a few counts. After removal of 5 bases from V and 9 bases from J, the junction contained 3 bases not matched to a gene. This CDR3 has 12 residues. This record comes from a study of blood T cell repertoires in COVID-19. Data came from immunoSEQ multiplex PCR; TCRdb stores just in-frame clones and leaves some out. Of approximately 82,000 clones in the sample, more than 70% were seen once. The TCR was taken from a woman between 55 and 75 years old with acute or convalescent COVID-19. The sample was peripheral blood. The chain employs TRBV12-3 or TRBV12-4 and TRBJ2-2; TRBD1 agrees at 7 bases. The CDR3 here is CASSTGARELFF. DNA of the CDR3: TGTGCCAGCAGTACAGGGGCCCGGGAGCTGTTTTTT.